These 26 T cell receptor beta chains came from one sample sequenced in a study of glioma-infiltrating T cells. Using RNA template, CDR3s of TCR alpha and beta were amplified with iRepertoire arm-PCR. TCRdb ran MiXCR on the multiplex PCR reads and lists one entry per CDR3 protein. This repertoire shows some 120,000 distinct CDR3 sequences, approximately 25% found once; its top ten account for roughly 15%. Sequenced input: glioma tissue, nonneoplastic brain tissue, or PBMCs (not recorded which). These TCRs come from a human donor with low-grade glioma or glioblastoma, undergoing nonglioma brain surgery, or in good health (not recorded which).

About this clonotype itself: Being one base from a much bigger clone, this may be a read error. This chain links TRBV7-6 with TRBJ2-5, with D unclear. Germline CDR1 and CDR2: SGHVS and FNYEAQ. This CDR3 region has 14 residues. With 1 base removed from V and 4 bases from J, the gap between germline ends came to 10 bases. This CDR3 reads CASSLERRRETQYF. Written as DNA, the CDR3 is TGTGCCAGCAGCTTAGAAAGGCGGCGAGAGACCCAGTACTTC.

This clonotype was picked up many times. This chain connects TRBV20-1 to TRBJ1-6, with 8 bases fitting TRBD1. The CDR3 loop spans 15 amino acids. V gave up 3 bases and J gave up 5 bases; unmatched junction bases: 6. Germline CDR1 is DFQATT and CDR2 is SNEGSKA (reference sequence). The CDR3 here is CSARTGTGHNSPLHF. Here the CDR3 DNA reads TGCAGTGCTAGGACCGGGACAGGACATAATTCACCCCTCCACTTT.

Many counts were recorded for this clonotype. The DNA for the CDR3 is TGTGCCATCAGTGAACAGGGGGACACTGAAGCTTTCTTT. This translates into CAISEQGDTEAFF. The chain couples TRBV10-3 to TRBJ1-1; TRBD1 aligns across 8 bases. The CDR3 spans 13 residues. Looked up from germline, CDR1 is ENHRY and CDR2 is SYGVKD. V shed 3 bases and J 3 bases; nucleotides not matched to a gene: 0.

The chain employs TRBV6-1 and TRBJ1-1, with D hard to call. Trimming cost V 7 bases and J 6 bases, with 12 bases left between them. The germline CDR1 and CDR2 sequences are MNHNS and SASEGT. The CDR3 spans 12 residues. CDR3 residues: CASNPQPAEAFF. CDR3 nucleotide sequence: TGTGCCAGCAACCCCCAACCCGCTGAAGCTTTCTTT.

This clonotype was counted at least ten times. J is TRBJ2-2 and V is TRBV11-2; D gene unclear. The CDR3 sequence is 14 residues long. CDR1 and CDR2 (germline): SGHAT, FQNNGV. The V end was cut by 5 bases, the J end by 6 bases, with 13 bases between. This CDR3 is CASSPQTASGELFF. CDR3 DNA: TGTGCCAGCAGCCCTCAAACAGCTTCCGGGGAGCTGTTTTTT.

This clonotype was recorded at least ten times. J is TRBJ1-5 and V is TRBV5-1; possible D gene TRBD1, 5 bases. Germline CDR1 reads SGHRS; CDR2 reads YFSETQ. The CDR3 runs to 14 residues. The V gene lost 4 bases and the J gene lost 5 bases, with 13 bases spanning the gap. CDR3 region: CASSPGTEDQPQHF. CDR3 DNA: TGCGCCAGCAGCCCCGGGACGGAGGATCAGCCCCAGCATTTT.

This clonotype occurred a few times. A read error may be the cause here, since a much bigger clone is one base away. The CDR3 carries no conserved terminal phenylalanine or tryptophan, so it likely arises from a read error. The chain employs TRBV20-1 and TRBJ2-7; 7 bases fit TRBD1. Trimming cost V 3 bases and J 2 bases; bases outside gene matches: 10. Germline assignment: CDR1 DFQATT and CDR2 SNEGSKA (reference sequence). The CDR3 has 15 residues. CDR3 sequence: CSARDLRGQAYEQYL. CDR3 coding DNA: TGCAGTGCTAGGGACTTGAGAGGACAGGCCTACGAGCAGTACCTC.

This clonotype was counted at least ten times. This chain links TRBV20-1 with TRBJ2-1, with D uncertain. Between the trimmed V and J ends, which lost 3 bases and 4 bases, there was a span of 13 bases. Germline assignment: CDR1 DFQATT and CDR2 SNEGSKA (reference sequence). The CDR3 is 14 residues long. DNA of the CDR3: TGCAGTGCTAGGGCCTGGAACAATTACAATGAGCAGTTCTTC. Its protein is CSARAWNNYNEQFF.

This clonotype was seen many times. The rearrangement joins TRBV3-1 to TRBJ2-1; TRBD1 aligns across 9 bases. The germline V gene encodes CDR1 LGHDT and CDR2 YNNKEL (reference sequence). The junction had 4 bases not matched to a gene; V was cut back by 4 bases and J by 3 bases. The CDR3 is 15 amino acids. CDR3 residues: CASSPRDRVYNEQFF. CDR3 DNA sequence: TGTGCCAGCAGCCCCCGGGACAGGGTCTACAATGAGCAGTTCTTC.

The table lists this clonotype with many counts. The chain has TRBV3-1 and TRBJ2-1, with no clear D. V lost 4 bases and J 3 bases, leaving 13 bases between the germline ends. The CDR3 spans 15 residues. Germline CDR1 reads LGHDT; CDR2 reads YNNKEL (reference sequence). This CDR3 is CASSPGGRNYNEQFF. The CDR3 DNA reads as TGTGCCAGCAGCCCAGGCGGCAGGAACTACAATGAGCAGTTCTTC.

Ten or more counts support this clonotype. The chain is built from TRBV29-1 and TRBJ2-1; a weak D match, TRBD1 (6 bases). Between the trimmed V and J ends, which lost 4 bases and 12 bases, there was a span of 16 bases. Germline CDR1 is SQVTM and CDR2 is ANQGSEA. CDR3 size: 12 residues. The CDR3 loop reads CSVGLLRGMQFF. CDR3 coding DNA: TGCAGCGTTGGGCTCCTAAGGGGGATGCAGTTCTTC.

This sequence joins TRBV19 and TRBJ2-1; 9 nucleotides agree with TRBD2. CDR1 LNHDA and CDR2 SQIVND come from the germline V gene (reference sequence). The CDR3 length is 14 residues. V was clipped by 5 bases and J by 4 bases; unmatched bases: 3. The CDR3 loop is CASSASGTYNEQFF. As DNA, the CDR3 is TGTGCCAGTAGTGCTAGCGGGACGTACAATGAGCAGTTCTTC.

The rearrangement links TRBV7-9 to TRBJ2-3; no clear D gene. The germline CDR1 and CDR2 sequences are SEHNR and FQNEAQ (reference sequence). This CDR3 spans 14 amino acids. The germline V and J ends were trimmed by 1 base and 7 bases, with 12 bases remaining between them. For the CDR3, the DNA is TGTGCCAGCAGCTTAGGGGCCCCGCGACATACGCAGTATTTT. Encoded protein: CASSLGAPRHTQYF.

The table lists this clonotype with a few counts. The V call is TRBV19, the J call TRBJ2-1, with D tentatively TRBD2 (5 bases). Germline CDR1 reads LNHDA; CDR2 reads SQIVND (reference sequence). This CDR3 is 12 amino acids long. V was pared by 11 bases and J by 5 bases, with 13 bases between. The CDR3 reads CAASDSDNEQFF. The CDR3 coding sequence is TGTGCCGCTTCGGACTCGGACAATGAGCAGTTCTTC.

This chain connects TRBV20-1 to TRBJ2-7, with a possible D match to TRBD2 (6 bases). V was cut by 6 bases and J by 5 bases, with 17 bases left in between. Germline V gene sequence: CDR1 DFQATT, CDR2 SNEGSKA (reference sequence). The CDR3 consists of 13 residues. CDR3 bases: TGCAGTGCCGATACTAGCTTGAGAGACGAGCAGTACTTC. It encodes CSADTSLRDEQYF.

There are many counts of this clonotype. The chain combines TRBV6-1 with TRBJ2-7; possible D gene TRBD2, 5 bases. The CDR3 runs to 15 residues. Germline loops: CDR1 MNHNS, CDR2 SASEGT. V shed 6 bases and J shed 5 bases, with 20 bases lying between them. The CDR3 coding sequence is TGTGCCAGCAGGTCAATTGGGGATCCCGGGGACGAGCAGTACTTC. Protein: CASRSIGDPGDEQYF.

The chain couples TRBV19 to TRBJ2-1; 11 bases are shared with TRBD2. V shed 8 bases and J 4 bases; nucleotides not matched to a gene: 7. This CDR3 has 15 residues. Germline V CDR1 and CDR2: LNHDA, SQIVND (reference sequence). Written as DNA, the CDR3 is TGTGCCAGTGCCGGACTAGCGGGCGGATACAATGAGCAGTTCTTC. Its translation: CASAGLAGGYNEQFF.

This clonotype has a handful of counts. The J gene is TRBJ2-1, the V gene TRBV3-1; TRBD2 matches 9 bases. With 1 base clipped from V and 8 bases from J, the junction kept 9 bases outside the gene matches. Germline V gives CDR1 LGHDT, CDR2 YNNKEL (reference sequence). CDR3 length: 16 residues. CDR3 amino acids: CASSQVWREGLDEQFF. CDR3 in DNA: TGTGCCAGCAGCCAAGTCTGGCGGGAGGGCCTCGATGAGCAGTTCTTC.

This clonotype was recorded many times. The gene calls are TRBV20-1 and TRBJ2-3; D is uncertain. Trimming stripped 1 base from V and 5 bases from J, with 7 bases between. The CDR3 contains 12 residues. CDR1 is DFQATT, CDR2 SNEGSKA, per germline (reference sequence). The CDR3 sequence is CSARGLVDTQYF. The CDR3, as DNA: TGCAGTGCTAGAGGGCTTGTAGATACGCAGTATTTT.

This clonotype has just a few counts. The V call is TRBV12-3 or TRBV12-4, the J call TRBJ2-3; D not certain. V lost 1 base and J lost 3, with 8 bases in between. The CDR3 contains 14 residues. This CDR3 reads CASSLGVVTDTQYF. CDR3 nucleotide sequence: TGTGCCAGCAGTTTAGGGGTGGTAACAGATACGCAGTATTTT.

This clonotype was seen only a few times. The chain carries TRBV19 and TRBJ1-1; no reliable D call. Between the trimmed V and J ends, which lost 3 bases and 6 bases, there was a span of 14 bases. CDR1 and CDR2 (germline): LNHDA, SQIVND (reference sequence). This CDR3 has 14 residues. CDR3 nucleotides: TGTGCCAGTAGTATGGCCAGTAGGCTTGCTGAAGCTTTCTTT. Its translation: CASSMASRLAEAFF.

This clonotype came up many times. The V and J genes are TRBV7-2 and TRBJ2-7, with TRBD2 matching 10 bases. The ends lost 4 bases at V and 3 bases at J; junction bases unmatched: 6. The CDR3 has 15 amino acids. Germline lookup yields CDR1 SGHTA and CDR2 FQGNSA. Here the CDR3 reads CASSYSGTSVYEQYF. The CDR3 DNA follows: TGTGCCAGCAGCTACAGCGGGACTAGCGTCTACGAGCAGTACTTC.

At least ten counts were recorded for this clonotype. The chain has TRBV7-9 and TRBJ1-1; the D gene is possibly TRBD1 (5 bases). Trimming took off 4 bases at V and 7 bases at J, with 10 bases between the two ends. Germline V gives CDR1 SEHNR, CDR2 FQNEAQ (reference sequence). This CDR3 region has 12 residues. The CDR3: CASSSQGFEAFF. In DNA, the CDR3 is TGTGCCAGCAGCTCGCAGGGATTTGAAGCTTTCTTT.

This chain connects TRBV6-5 to TRBJ2-1; 9 bases fit TRBD1. With V trimmed by 8 bases and J by 3 bases, 20 bases remained unmatched. The CDR3 sequence is 19 residues long. In germline, CDR1 is MNHEY, CDR2 SVGAGI. CDR3 region: CASSLGQGRGGGIYNEQFF. As DNA, the CDR3 is TGTGCCAGCTCCTTGGGACAGGGACGAGGGGGGGGGATCTACAATGAGCAGTTCTTC.

This clonotype has a handful of counts. The chain couples TRBV7-9 to TRBJ2-7, with D uncertain. Trimming shortened V by 3 bases and J by 6 bases, and 21 bases separated the two germline ends. Germline-derived CDR1 and CDR2 are SEHNR and FQNEAQ (reference sequence). The CDR3 consists of 16 residues. CDR3 sequence: CASSFVPGTAHPEQYF. The CDR3, as DNA: TGTGCCAGCAGCTTTGTTCCCGGAACGGCTCATCCCGAGCAGTACTTC.

Concerning this clonotype itself: This could be a read error, since a much larger clone is one nucleotide away. This chain uses TRBV7-6 with TRBJ2-5; D is possibly TRBD2 (5 bases). CDR3 length: 14 residues. Per germline, CDR1 SGHVS and CDR2 FNYEAQ. This CDR3 reads CASSLDPAARTQYF. In nucleotides, the CDR3 is TGTGCTAGCAGCTTAGACCCAGCGGCCAGGACCCAGTACTTC.